This is a list of T cell receptor beta chains from one sample in a study of CD8 T cells in ankylosing spondylitis. TCRdb reprocessed the 5' RACE reads with MiXCR, giving one entry per CDR3 protein. The sample carries over 100,000 distinct CDR3 sequences, 10% to 12% recorded once. Sequencing was carried out using blood, either unsorted or a sorted T cell fraction (not recorded which). The receptors shown here come from a female donor with ankylosing spondylitis or in good health (not recorded which). Each CDR3 is given with its conserved first and last residue.

>TRBV28|TRBJ1-2
CASSFRDHGYTF
>TRBV7-2|TRBJ1-5
CASSYRASWSQPQHF
>TRBV29-1|TRBJ2-7
CSGGQGAYEQYF
>TRBV30|TRBJ2-1
CAFLAGHYNEQFF
>TRBV29-1|TRBJ1-2
CSAMSGGNRYGYTF
>TRBV29-1|TRBJ1-2
CSVEGEKTPNYGYTF
>TRBV7-9|TRBJ1-1
CASSLLARDTEAFF
>TRBV2|TRBJ2-1
CASSQQFF
>TRBV12-3/TRBV12-4|TRBJ1-1
CASSPHPGPKNTEAFF
>TRBV20-1|TRBJ2-1
CSGSRTGPYNEQFF
>TRBV5-1|TRBJ2-2
CASSLGLNTGELFF
>TRBV12-3/TRBV12-4|TRBJ1-2
CASSFDGYTF
>TRBV30|TRBJ1-5
CAWSGTGGQPQHF
>TRBV28|TRBJ1-2
CASSLEQLVYGYTF
>TRBV7-9|TRBJ2-5
CSSSLAQGREETQYF
>TRBV11-3|TRBJ1-3
CASSVTGSGNTIYF
>TRBV20-1|TRBJ1-3
CSAQDSFSGNTIYF
>TRBV10-1|TRBJ2-1
CASRLRGSSEQFF
>TRBV7-2|TRBJ1-2
CASSLEQFYGYTF
>TRBV3-1|TRBJ2-1
CASSQDSGGTYNEQFF
>TRBV28|TRBJ2-7
CASSLDLRGQRSYEQYF
>TRBV4-2|TRBJ1-3
CASSQDEGGSGNTIYF
>TRBV18|TRBJ2-1
CASSASIGEQFF
>TRBV12-3/TRBV12-4|TRBJ1-2
CASGYRKLDYGYTF
>TRBV18|TRBJ1-1
CASSPQRPNTEAFF
>TRBV6-5|TRBJ2-1
CASSYSGWGGEQFF